This T cell receptor (beta chain) was observed in a study of blood T cell repertoires in COVID-19 (dated by TCRdb to 2020 to 2021). For the study in its entirety: Samples from collaborators originated in the United States, Italy and Spain and spanned both the acute and convalescent phases of COVID-19. Nearly every sample came with metadata listing a de-identified subject ID, COVID-19 status, age in years and sex. The material from the prospective study consisted of cDNA or gDNA derived from T cells, B-cell-depleted T cells, or PBMCs. Where HLA class I and class II types were available, the types were taken from metadata supplied by the sample provider, not from assay-based typing. Subjects who had been exposed to COVID-19, were actively infected with it, or had recovered from it provided the deeply sampled blood TCRbeta repertoires that made up the dataset. The samples were drawn from two sources: the first 160 participants of the ongoing ImmuneRACE study, and about 1,300 subjects contributed by 6 global collaborators. A freely available public database, intended as a resource for researchers studying the immune response to SARS-CoV-2, is where the repertoires were released.

The cysteine opens and the phenylalanine closes a CDR3 of 15 amino acids. Kept here is only the CDR3 DNA, which spans 45 bases and is read in frame from base 1. CDR1 MNHEY and CDR2 SVGEGT were looked up in the germline V gene. V loses 3 bases of germline sequence and J loses 0 bases, and the interval between the two ends is 8 bases. Findings and caveats that apply to the study as a whole: The amount of clinical and demographic metadata varied by source and participant and was provided uncurated.

TCRbeta CDR3 regions were amplified from genomic DNA using the immunoSEQ Assay, a bias-controlled multiplex PCR. In the source study's methods: Within the assay, amplification of reference gene primers was used to estimate how many nucleated cells each sample contained. To quantify the absolute abundance of each unique TCRbeta CDR3 rearrangement, sequence reads were collapsed and filtered. For each sample, productive Simpson clonality was calculated as the square root of Simpson's diversity index across productive rearrangements. This immuneACCESS table, as held by TCRdb, lists in-frame sequences with V and J called but not all clones. Of the missing ones, under half trace to an unresolved V gene in checked studies; the others have no known cause. V and J calls plus clone size are reproduced from that table; the DNA served to infer D and trimming. In this sample the table shows under 250,000 clones, around 86% of which occur a single time. The ten largest make up about 7.6% of the sample.

The collaborating institutions used their own protocols to collect whole blood in K2EDTA tubes. For TCRbeta analysis, collaborator samples were shipped as frozen whole blood, as isolated PBMCs, or as DNA extracted from either sample type. Only a few counts were recorded for this clone. It has no known antigen specificity. No base quality information exists; no much larger clone differs at one position. The receptor comes from an older woman with active or convalescent COVID-19. Sequencing input: peripheral blood. The V and J segments used are TRBV6-2 or TRBV6-3 and TRBJ2-2; the D region possibly corresponds to TRBD2 (6 bases align). Read as DNA, the sequence is TGTGCCAGCAGTTATGGGGGGACGAACACCGGGGAGCTGTTTTTT. It codes for CASSYGGTNTGELFF.